Listed below are T cell receptor beta chains from one sample, sequenced in a study of beta chain features in type 1 diabetes. Assay used: immunoSEQ multiplex PCR; TCRdb lists only in-frame clones, some missing. The data show about 900,000 clones, under 20% seen once. Sequenced input: naive CD4+ T cells from blood. The receptors shown here come from a woman between 18 and 30 years old in good health. The conserved cysteine and the conserved F or W are not part of the CDR3 here.

CDR3aa	v_gene	j_gene
ASTRDSPQPTNEKLF	TRBV21-1	TRBJ1-4
ASSVGGSGTEAF	TRBV9	TRBJ1-1
ASTAGVSKF	TRBV19	TRBJ2-1
ASGTDRRATQY	TRBV12-5	TRBJ2-5
SATRGETQY	TRBV20-1	TRBJ2-5
ASSGTGQETQY	TRBV5-6	TRBJ2-5
ASSPGTASYNEQF	TRBV7-2	TRBJ2-1
ASSGGSLLNTEAF	TRBV6-1	TRBJ1-1
ASSPDREISGYT	TRBV7-2	TRBJ1-2
ASSPGTSADVETQY	TRBV11-2	TRBJ2-5
ASNPSSAEETQY	TRBV9	TRBJ2-5
ASSLGQYNEQF	TRBV27	TRBJ2-1
ASSYSGEQY	TRBV11-3	TRBJ2-7
ASSPYSTGTLYEQY	TRBV4-3	TRBJ2-7
ASRTSGSLNTQY	TRBV6-5	TRBJ2-3
ASSLGQGLQETQY	TRBV7-9	TRBJ2-5
ASSQEIGQGTGEQY	TRBV4-3	TRBJ2-7
ASRGSPSGRSTLMFYEQY	TRBV28	TRBJ2-7
ASSWTAVNTGELF	TRBV7-9	TRBJ2-2
ATRSVRDTDTQY	TRBV15	TRBJ2-3
ASSYDETQY	TRBV6-5	TRBJ2-5
ASQGGAREHTEAF	TRBV5-1	TRBJ1-1
ASSQRIRTEAF	TRBV14	TRBJ1-1
SVLLLAANSYNEQF	TRBV29-1	TRBJ2-1